This T cell receptor (beta chain) was retrieved from a study of blood T cell repertoires in COVID-19. On the study more broadly: PBMCs, B-cell-depleted T cells, or T cells provided the cDNA or gDNA that made up the material.

Trimming stripped 3 bases from V and 4 bases from J, with 14 bases between. Germline V gene lookup returns CDR1 LNHDA and CDR2 SQIVND (reference sequence). CDR3 length: 15 amino acids. The assay was immunoSEQ multiplex PCR, and TCRdb's table has in-frame clones only and misses some. This sample has 170,000 or so clones, with about 86% found just once. The specimen was peripheral blood. The source is a woman younger than 35 who had recovered from COVID-19. The chain combines TRBV19 with TRBJ2-3; D might be TRBD2 (6 bases). This CDR3 reads CASSITAGPADTQYF. CDR3 DNA: TGTGCCAGTAGTATCACTGCGGGGCCGGCAGATACGCAGTATTTT.